Below, 20 T cell receptor beta chains from the same sample are listed, as sequenced in a study of sequential checkpoint blockade in melanoma. Treatment noted: randomized to nivolumab then ipilimumab (arm A) or the reverse (arm B). Clones were sequenced by immunoSEQ multiplex PCR, and TCRdb holds only the in-frame ones, with some missing. The sample includes 25,000 to 35,000 clones, roughly 81% of them seen just once. Here the sequenced sample was CD8+ T cells sorted from blood (inferred from file names), taken from a patient given nivolumab and ipilimumab in sequence. The source of these receptors is a human donor with melanoma.

The rearrangement uses TRBV6-1 and TRBJ1-1, with D maybe TRBD1 (5 bases). V lost 5 bases and J lost 1, with 11 bases in between. This CDR3 spans 14 amino acids. Germline assignment: CDR1 MNHNS and CDR2 SASEGT. The CDR3 here is CASSQTQENTEAFF. Written as DNA, the CDR3 is TGTGCCAGCAGTCAAACACAGGAGAACACTGAAGCTTTCTTT.

This sequence joins TRBV7-8 and TRBJ1-4, with a possible D match to TRBD1 (6 bases). The CDR3 is made up of 16 amino acids. The ends were cut back, 5 bases at V and 6 bases at J, with 19 bases in the middle. CDR1 is SGHVS, CDR2 FQNEAQ, per germline. CDR3 nucleotides: TGTGCCAGCAGCCACCGGGTCAGGGGCTTAGATGAAAAACTGTTTTTT. This encodes CASSHRVRGLDEKLFF.

This rearrangement joins TRBV2 to TRBJ2-7, with 7 bases identical to TRBD2. The CDR3 consists of 14 residues. Looked up from germline, CDR1 is SNHLY and CDR2 is FYNNEI. The ends lost 3 bases at V and 4 bases at J; junction bases unmatched: 6. CDR3: CASSDGGRSYEQYF. The CDR3 nucleotides are TGTGCCAGCAGTGACGGCGGGAGAAGTTACGAGCAGTACTTC.

The J gene is TRBJ2-1, the V gene TRBV19, with 7 positions matching TRBD2. This CDR3 has 16 amino acids. The germline gives CDR1 LNHDA, CDR2 SQIVND (reference sequence). CDR3 in DNA: TGTGCTAGCTCATACGGGTACGGGAGGAGTGAGGAGGAGCAGTTCTTC. It translates to CASSYGYGRSEEEQFF.

The chain employs TRBV18 and TRBJ1-4; no reliable D call. From germline, CDR1 is KGHSH and CDR2 LQKENI. The CDR3 spans 18 residues. The V end lost 3 bases, the J end lost 0 bases, and 17 bases lay between the germline ends. CDR3 residues: CASSPPPSGPATNEKLFF. The CDR3 nucleotides read TGTGCCAGCTCACCCCCCCCTTCGGGTCCTGCAACTAATGAAAAACTGTTTTTT.

This chain joins TRBV4-3 and TRBJ1-1; D call uncertain. V lost 0 bases and J lost 0, with 5 bases in between. Germline V gives CDR1 LGHNA, CDR2 YSLEER. This CDR3 has 14 residues. Written as DNA, the CDR3 is TGCGCCAGCAGCCAAGAGAGGATGAACACTGAAGCTTTCTTT. Translating gives CASSQERMNTEAFF.

The genes are TRBV9 and TRBJ1-4, with D perhaps matching TRBD1 (5 bases). Between the trimmed V and J ends, which lost 4 bases and 2 bases, there was a span of 18 bases. This CDR3 spans 17 amino acids. Germline lookup yields CDR1 SGDLS and CDR2 YYNGEE. The CDR3 nucleotides are TGTGCCAGCAGCTCCCAGGGAGGATATCCCACTAATGAAAAACTGTTTTTT. Translating gives CASSSQGGYPTNEKLFF.

The genes are TRBV9 and TRBJ2-3; 7 bases are a match to TRBD1. This CDR3 has 15 residues. J lost 0 bases, V lost 3 bases, and 4 bases had no gene match. Germline V gene sequence: CDR1 SGDLS, CDR2 YYNGEE. The CDR3: CASSEGTASTDTQYF. The CDR3 DNA is TGTGCCAGCAGCGAAGGGACAGCTAGCACAGATACGCAGTATTTT.

V and J are TRBV9 and TRBJ2-3, with a possible D match to TRBD1 (5 bases). The V gene's germline CDR1 is SGDLS and CDR2 YYNGEE. The V and J ends lost 0 bases and 5 bases respectively, with 13 bases between them. CDR3 size: 15 residues. The CDR3 DNA follows: TGTGCCAGCAGCGTAGAAGGGGTAGGTGGAGATACGCAGTATTTT. It translates to CASSVEGVGGDTQYF.

The chain has TRBV6-4 and TRBJ1-1; D gene uncertain. Germline V gene data show CDR1 as MRHNA and CDR2 as SNTAGT. The ends were cut back, 3 bases at V and 1 base at J, with 6 bases in the middle. The CDR3 runs 13 residues. CDR3 sequence (DNA): TGTGCCAGCAGTGAGGGAGCGAACACTGAAGCTTTCTTT. It is translated as CASSEGANTEAFF.

This chain joins TRBV13 and TRBJ2-5; D is unclear. The CDR3 sequence is 14 residues long. Deletions cut 6 bases from V and 3 bases from J, with 14 bases between. Looked up from germline, CDR1 is PRHDT and CDR2 is FYEKMQ (reference sequence). CDR3 sequence: CASSTRRPEETQYF. The CDR3 nucleotides are TGTGCCAGCAGTACCCGGAGACCCGAAGAGACCCAGTACTTC.

V usage is TRBV28 and J usage is TRBJ2-2, with TRBD1 matching 9 bases. The V segment lost 7 bases and the J segment 8 bases; nucleotides outside the gene matches: 23. Looked up from germline, CDR1 is MDHEN and CDR2 is SYDVKM. This CDR3 comprises 19 residues. In DNA, the CDR3 is TGTGCCAGCACCCTGCCCTCCAAAAGTGTCGACAGGGGGACTGGGGAGCTGTTTTTT. Its protein is CASTLPSKSVDRGTGELFF.

V gene TRBV29-1 combines with J gene TRBJ1-1; D ambiguous. Looked up from germline, CDR1 is SQVTM and CDR2 is ANQGSEA. The CDR3 loop spans 12 amino acids. Trimming removed 5 bases from V and 5 bases from J, with 12 bases in between. CDR3 sequence (DNA): TGCAGCGTTCGTGGGAGTGGTACTGAAGCTTTCTTT. As protein: CSVRGSGTEAFF.

This chain uses TRBV4-2 with TRBJ2-7; 9 bases are a match to TRBD1. After removal of 0 bases from V and 6 bases from J, the junction contained 6 bases not matched to a gene. The CDR3 is made up of 15 amino acids. Germline values: CDR1 LGHNA, CDR2 YNFKEQ. Written as DNA, the CDR3 is TGTGCCAGCAGCCAAGATGTAGGACAGGGGATCGAGCAGTACTTC. This gives the protein CASSQDVGQGIEQYF.

In nucleotides, the CDR3 is TGCGCCAGCAGCCAAGCTGCCGGGGAGCTGTTTTTT. It is translated as CASSQAAGELFF. J is TRBJ2-2 and V is TRBV4-1; no definite D call. The V and J ends lost 1 base and 6 bases respectively, with 3 bases between them. Germline V CDR1 and CDR2: MGHRA, YSYEKL. There are 12 residues in the CDR3.

This clone was picked up one time. V and J are TRBV7-2 and TRBJ2-2; 8 nucleotides line up with TRBD2. Trimming cost V 1 base and J 3 bases; bases outside gene matches: 10. The germline CDR1 and CDR2 sequences are SGHTA and FQGNSA. This CDR3 is 18 amino acids long. The CDR3, as DNA: TGTGCCAGCAGCTTAGGGTTGATCCGGGGGGGTTACACCGGGGAGCTGTTTTTT. Amino acid sequence: CASSLGLIRGGYTGELFF.

The V gene is TRBV25-1, the J gene TRBJ1-2, with D unresolved. CDR1 and CDR2 from the germline V gene are MGHDK and SYGVNS. V lost 0 bases and J lost 8, with 16 bases in between. The CDR3 extends over 15 amino acids. CDR3 region: CASSEYEGWVTGYTF. DNA of the CDR3: TGTGCCAGCAGTGAATATGAGGGCTGGGTGACGGGCTACACCTTC.

A few counts support this clone. This sequence joins TRBV5-8 and TRBJ2-7, with D tentatively TRBD2 (6 bases). CDR3 length: 14 residues. V was shortened by 4 bases and J by 5 bases, with 16 bases between the two germline ends. Germline loops: CDR1 SGHTS, CDR2 YDEGEE. Written as DNA, the CDR3 is TGTGCCAGCAGCCCACCTACGGGAGTAGACGAGCAGTACTTC. As protein: CASSPPTGVDEQYF.

The chain has TRBV28 and TRBJ2-7; D might be TRBD1 (5 bases). The CDR3 has 12 amino acids. Trimming shortened V by 10 bases and J by 2 bases, and 12 bases separated the two germline ends. The V gene's germline CDR1 is MDHEN and CDR2 SYDVKM. The CDR3, as DNA: TGTGCCACCAGGGCATTCCCCTACGAGCAGTACTTC. It specifies CATRAFPYEQYF.

The rearrangement uses TRBV7-9 and TRBJ1-1; TRBD1 is a possible D gene (5 bases). Trimming removed 2 bases from V and 7 bases from J, with 8 bases in between. The length of the CDR3 is 12 residues. CDR1 is SEHNR and CDR2 is FQNEAQ in the germline V gene (reference sequence). DNA of the CDR3: TGTGCCAGCAGCTTAAGGGGTGATGAAGCTTTCTTT. Its translation is CASSLRGDEAFF.